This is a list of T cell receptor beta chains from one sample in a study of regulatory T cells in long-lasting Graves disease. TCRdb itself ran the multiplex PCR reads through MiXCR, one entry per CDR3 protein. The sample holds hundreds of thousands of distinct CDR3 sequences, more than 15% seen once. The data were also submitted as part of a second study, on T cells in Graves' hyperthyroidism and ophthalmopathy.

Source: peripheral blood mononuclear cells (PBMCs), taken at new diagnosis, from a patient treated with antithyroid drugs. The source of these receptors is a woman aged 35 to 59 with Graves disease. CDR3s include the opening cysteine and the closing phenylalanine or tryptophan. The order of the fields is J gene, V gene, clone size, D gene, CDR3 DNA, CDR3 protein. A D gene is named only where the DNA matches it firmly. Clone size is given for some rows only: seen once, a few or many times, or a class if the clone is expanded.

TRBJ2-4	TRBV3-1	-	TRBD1	TGTGCCAGCAGCCCGACAGGGCTGTCCAAAAACATTCAGTACTTC	CASSPTGLSKNIQYF
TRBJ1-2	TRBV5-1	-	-	TGCGCCAGCAGCTACGGACCTCTCGGGGACTATGGCTACACCTTC	CASSYGPLGDYGYTF
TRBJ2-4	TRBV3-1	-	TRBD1	TGTGCCAGCAGTTTCGGACAGGTAGCCAAAAACATTCAGTACTTC	CASSFGQVAKNIQYF
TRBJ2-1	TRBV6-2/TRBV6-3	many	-	TGTGCCAGCAGTGCCGGGACCACCTTAGGCGCCCATGAGCAGTTCTTC	CASSAGTTLGAHEQFF
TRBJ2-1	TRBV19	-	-	TGTGCCAGTAATCGACAGGGGGCAAGTAGCGGGGGACCCTACAATGAGCAGTTCTTC	CASNRQGASSGGPYNEQFF
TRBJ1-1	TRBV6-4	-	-	TGTGCCAGCATGCAGAGGGGGGGTGACACTGAAGCTTTCTTT	CASMQRGGDTEAFF
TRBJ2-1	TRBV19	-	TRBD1	TGTGCCAGTTCAAAAAGGGGGACAGCCTCCTACAATGAGCAGTTCTTC	CASSKRGTASYNEQFF
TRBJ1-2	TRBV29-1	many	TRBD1	TGCAGCGCCTGGGACAGTTATGGCTACACCTTC	CSAWDSYGYTF
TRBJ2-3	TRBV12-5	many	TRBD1	TGTGCTAGTGGGGGACAGGTCCCCACAGATACGCAGTATTTT	CASGGQVPTDTQYF
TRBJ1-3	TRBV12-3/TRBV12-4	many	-	TGTGCCAGCAGTCCCGCCGGGGGGCACGGAAACACCATATATTTT	CASSPAGGHGNTIYF
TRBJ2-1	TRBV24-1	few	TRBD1	TGTGCCACCAGTGATTGGAAAGGGGGCGCATATGAGCAGTTCTTC	CATSDWKGGAYEQFF
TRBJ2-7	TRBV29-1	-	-	TGCAGCGTTGAAGGTGTCCAGGGGCCCTCCTACGAGCAGTACTTC	CSVEGVQGPSYEQYF
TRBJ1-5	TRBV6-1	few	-	TGTGCCAGCAGTGGGCGACAGCAAACTTTAGGCAATCAGCCCCAGCATTTT	CASSGRQQTLGNQPQHF
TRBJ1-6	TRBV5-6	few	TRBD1	TGTGCCAGCAGCTTAGGGACAGACCCGCATAATTCACCCCTCCACTTT	CASSLGTDPHNSPLHF
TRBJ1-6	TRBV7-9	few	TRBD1	TGTGCCAGCAGCTCCTGGTCGGGGACAGGGAGTTCACCCCTCCACTTT	CASSSWSGTGSSPLHF
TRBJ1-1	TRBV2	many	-	TGTGCCAGCAGTGCTTGGCCACTGAACACTGAAGCTTTCTTT	CASSAWPLNTEAFF
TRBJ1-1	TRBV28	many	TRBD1	TGTGCCAGCACGGGACAGGCTGTGAACACTGAAGCTTTCTTT	CASTGQAVNTEAFF
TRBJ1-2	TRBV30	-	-	TGTGCCTGGAGTGAGGGGCAATCTAACTATGGCTACACCTTC	CAWSEGQSNYGYTF